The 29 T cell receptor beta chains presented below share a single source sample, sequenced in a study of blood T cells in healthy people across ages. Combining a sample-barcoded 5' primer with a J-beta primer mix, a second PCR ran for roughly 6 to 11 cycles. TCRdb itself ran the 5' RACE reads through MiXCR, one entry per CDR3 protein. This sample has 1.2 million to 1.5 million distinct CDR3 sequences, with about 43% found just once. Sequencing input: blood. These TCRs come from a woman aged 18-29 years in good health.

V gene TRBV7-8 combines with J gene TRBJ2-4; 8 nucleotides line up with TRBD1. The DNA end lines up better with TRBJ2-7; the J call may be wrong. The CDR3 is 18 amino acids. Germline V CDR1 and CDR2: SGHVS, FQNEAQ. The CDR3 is CASSFSIVWTGSTYEQYF. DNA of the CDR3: TGTGCCAGCAGCTTTTCCATTGTATGGACAGGGAGTACCTACGAGCAGTACTTC.

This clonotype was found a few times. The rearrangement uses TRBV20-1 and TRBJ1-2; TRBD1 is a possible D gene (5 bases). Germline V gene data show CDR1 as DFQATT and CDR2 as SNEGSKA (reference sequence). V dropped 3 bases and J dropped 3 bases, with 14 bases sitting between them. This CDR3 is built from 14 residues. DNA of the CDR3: TGCAGTGCTAGGGGGACGGAGAGGCACTATGGCTACACCTTC. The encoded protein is CSARGTERHYGYTF.

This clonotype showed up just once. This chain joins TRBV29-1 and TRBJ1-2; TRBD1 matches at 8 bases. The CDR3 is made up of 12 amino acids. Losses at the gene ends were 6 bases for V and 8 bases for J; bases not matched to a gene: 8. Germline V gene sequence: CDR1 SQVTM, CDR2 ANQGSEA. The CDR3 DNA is TGCAGCGTCAGGACAGGGCCCGAGGGCTACACCTTC. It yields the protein CSVRTGPEGYTF.

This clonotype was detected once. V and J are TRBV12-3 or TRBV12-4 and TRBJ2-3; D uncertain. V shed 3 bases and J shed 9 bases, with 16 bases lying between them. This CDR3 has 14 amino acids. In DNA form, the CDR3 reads TGTGCCAGCAGTTTGAAACAGAAAATAGAGACGCAGTATTTT. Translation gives CASSLKQKIETQYF.

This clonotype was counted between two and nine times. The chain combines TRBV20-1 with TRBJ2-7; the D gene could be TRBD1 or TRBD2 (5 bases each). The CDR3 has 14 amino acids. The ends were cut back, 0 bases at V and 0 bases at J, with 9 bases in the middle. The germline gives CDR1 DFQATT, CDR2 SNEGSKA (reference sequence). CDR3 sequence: CSARDWGNSYEQYF. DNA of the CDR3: TGCAGTGCTAGAGATTGGGGGAACTCCTACGAGCAGTACTTC.

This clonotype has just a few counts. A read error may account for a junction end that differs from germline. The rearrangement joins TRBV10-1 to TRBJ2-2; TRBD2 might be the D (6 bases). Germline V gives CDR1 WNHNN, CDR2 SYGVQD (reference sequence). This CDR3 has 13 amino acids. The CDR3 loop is CASSVIGGGELFF. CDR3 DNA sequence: TGCGCCAGTAGTGTGATCGGGGGCGGGGAGCTGTTTTTT.

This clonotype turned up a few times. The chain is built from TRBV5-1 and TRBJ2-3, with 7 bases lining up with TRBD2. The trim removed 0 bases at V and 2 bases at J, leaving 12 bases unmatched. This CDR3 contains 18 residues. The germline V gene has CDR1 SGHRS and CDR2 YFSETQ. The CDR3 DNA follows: TGCGCCAGCAGCTTGGCGCGCGACCGCCGGGACTACACAGATACGCAGTATTTT. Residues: CASSLARDRRDYTDTQYF.

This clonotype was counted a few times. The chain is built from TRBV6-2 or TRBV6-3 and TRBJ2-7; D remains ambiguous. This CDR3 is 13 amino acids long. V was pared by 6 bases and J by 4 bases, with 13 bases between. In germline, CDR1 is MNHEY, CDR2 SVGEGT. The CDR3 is CASRRITDYEQYF. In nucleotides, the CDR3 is TGTGCCAGCAGGAGGATAACAGATTACGAGCAGTACTTC.

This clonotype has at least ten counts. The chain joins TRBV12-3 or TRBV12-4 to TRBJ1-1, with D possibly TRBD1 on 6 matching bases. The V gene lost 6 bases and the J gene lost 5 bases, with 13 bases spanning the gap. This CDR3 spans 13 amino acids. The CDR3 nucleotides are TGTGCCAGCAGGCAAGGAACAGGGACTGAAGCTTTCTTT. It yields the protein CASRQGTGTEAFF.

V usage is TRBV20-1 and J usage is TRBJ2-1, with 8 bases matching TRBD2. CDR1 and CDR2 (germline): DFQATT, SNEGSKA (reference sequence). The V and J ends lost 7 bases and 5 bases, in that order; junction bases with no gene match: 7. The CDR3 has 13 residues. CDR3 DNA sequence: TGCAGTGGGTCGGGGGGGCCTAACAATGAGCAGTTCTTC. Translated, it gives CSGSGGPNNEQFF.

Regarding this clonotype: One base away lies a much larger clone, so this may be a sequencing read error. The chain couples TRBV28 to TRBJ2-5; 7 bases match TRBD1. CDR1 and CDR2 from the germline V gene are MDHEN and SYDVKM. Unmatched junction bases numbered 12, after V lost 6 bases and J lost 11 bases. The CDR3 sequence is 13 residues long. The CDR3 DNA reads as TGTGCCAGCAGGCCCGGACAGGTCAATGAGCAGTACTTC. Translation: CASRPGQVNEQYF.

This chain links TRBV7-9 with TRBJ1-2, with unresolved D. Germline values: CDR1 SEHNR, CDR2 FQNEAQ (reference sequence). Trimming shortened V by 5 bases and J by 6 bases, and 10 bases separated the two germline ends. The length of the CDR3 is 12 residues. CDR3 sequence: CASSPGKDGYTF. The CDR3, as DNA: TGTGCCAGCAGCCCCGGCAAGGATGGCTACACCTTC.

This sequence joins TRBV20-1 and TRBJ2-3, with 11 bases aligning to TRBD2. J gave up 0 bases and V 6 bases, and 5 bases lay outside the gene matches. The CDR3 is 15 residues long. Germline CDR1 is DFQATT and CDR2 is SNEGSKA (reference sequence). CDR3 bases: TGCAGTGCCGGCGGGACTAGCGGTAGCACAGATACGCAGTATTTT. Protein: CSAGGTSGSTDTQYF.

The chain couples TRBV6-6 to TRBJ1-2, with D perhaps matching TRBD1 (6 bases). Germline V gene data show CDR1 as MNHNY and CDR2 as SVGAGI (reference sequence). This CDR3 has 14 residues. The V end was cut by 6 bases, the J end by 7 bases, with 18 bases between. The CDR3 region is CASRMTGGWFGYTF. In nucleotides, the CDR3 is TGTGCCAGCAGAATGACAGGCGGGTGGTTTGGCTACACCTTC.

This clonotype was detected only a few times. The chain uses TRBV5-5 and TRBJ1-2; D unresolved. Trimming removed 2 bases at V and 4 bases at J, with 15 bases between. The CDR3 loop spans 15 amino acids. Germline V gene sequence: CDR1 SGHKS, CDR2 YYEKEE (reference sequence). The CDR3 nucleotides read TGTGCCAGCAGCTTAGAACAGACCAGCCTCTATGGCTACACCTTC. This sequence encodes CASSLEQTSLYGYTF.

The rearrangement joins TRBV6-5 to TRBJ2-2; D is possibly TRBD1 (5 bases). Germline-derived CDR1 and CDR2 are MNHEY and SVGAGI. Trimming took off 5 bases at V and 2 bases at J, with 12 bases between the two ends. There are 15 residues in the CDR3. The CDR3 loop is CASSHRQSNTGELFF. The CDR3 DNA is TGTGCCAGCAGTCACAGACAGTCAAACACCGGGGAGCTGTTTTTT.

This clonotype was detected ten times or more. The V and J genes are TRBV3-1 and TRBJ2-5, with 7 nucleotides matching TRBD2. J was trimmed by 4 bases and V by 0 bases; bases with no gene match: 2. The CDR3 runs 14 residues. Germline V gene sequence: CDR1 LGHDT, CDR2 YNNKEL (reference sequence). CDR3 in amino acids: CASSQDPSGETQYF. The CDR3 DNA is TGTGCCAGCAGCCAAGATCCTAGCGGAGAGACCCAGTACTTC.

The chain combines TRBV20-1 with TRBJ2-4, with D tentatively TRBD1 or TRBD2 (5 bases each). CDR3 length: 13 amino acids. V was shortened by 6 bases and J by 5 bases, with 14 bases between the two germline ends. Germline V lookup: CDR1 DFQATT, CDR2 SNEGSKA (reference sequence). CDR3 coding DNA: TGCAGTGCGACGGACGGGGCCCAAAACATTCAGTACTTC. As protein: CSATDGAQNIQYF.

The CDR3 here is CASGLGGGYTEAFF. The CDR3 DNA sequence: TGTGCCAGCGGCCTGGGAGGGGGGTACACTGAAGCTTTCTTT. The rearrangement uses TRBV6-5 and TRBJ1-1; a weak D match, TRBD1 (6 bases). CDR1 is MNHEY and CDR2 is SVGAGI in the germline V gene. This CDR3 region has 14 residues. V lost 8 bases, J lost 3 bases, and 16 bases lay in between.

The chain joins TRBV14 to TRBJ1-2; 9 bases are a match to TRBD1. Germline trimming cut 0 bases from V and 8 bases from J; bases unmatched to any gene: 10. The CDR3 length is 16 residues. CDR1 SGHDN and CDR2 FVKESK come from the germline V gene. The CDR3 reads CASSQDRGTGFDGYTF. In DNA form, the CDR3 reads TGTGCCAGCAGCCAAGATCGTGGGACAGGGTTCGACGGCTACACCTTC.

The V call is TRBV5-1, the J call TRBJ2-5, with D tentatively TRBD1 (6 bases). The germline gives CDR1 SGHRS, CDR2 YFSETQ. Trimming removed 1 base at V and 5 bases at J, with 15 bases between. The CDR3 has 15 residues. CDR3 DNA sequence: TGCGCCAGCAGCTTGTACGTTCAGGGGCCGGAGACCCAGTACTTC. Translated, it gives CASSLYVQGPETQYF.

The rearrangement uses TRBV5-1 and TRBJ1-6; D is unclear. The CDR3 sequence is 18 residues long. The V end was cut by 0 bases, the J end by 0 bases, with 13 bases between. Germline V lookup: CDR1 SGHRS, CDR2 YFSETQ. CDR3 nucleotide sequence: TGCGCCAGCAGCTTGGTAGAAAAGCCAGGCTCCTATAATTCACCCCTCCACTTT. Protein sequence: CASSLVEKPGSYNSPLHF.

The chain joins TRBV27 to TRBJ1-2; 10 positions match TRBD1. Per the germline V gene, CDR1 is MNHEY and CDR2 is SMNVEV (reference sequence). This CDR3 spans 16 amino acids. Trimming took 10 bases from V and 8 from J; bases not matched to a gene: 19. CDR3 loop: CATFRDRGPTAEGYTF. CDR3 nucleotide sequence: TGTGCCACCTTCCGGGACAGGGGCCCCACCGCAGAGGGCTACACCTTC.

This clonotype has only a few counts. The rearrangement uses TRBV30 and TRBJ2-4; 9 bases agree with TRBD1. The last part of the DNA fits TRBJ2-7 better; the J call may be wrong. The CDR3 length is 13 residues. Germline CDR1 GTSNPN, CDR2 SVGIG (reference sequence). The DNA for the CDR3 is TGTGCCTGGAGCGCGGACAGGGGTTACGAGCAGTACTTC. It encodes CAWSADRGYEQYF.

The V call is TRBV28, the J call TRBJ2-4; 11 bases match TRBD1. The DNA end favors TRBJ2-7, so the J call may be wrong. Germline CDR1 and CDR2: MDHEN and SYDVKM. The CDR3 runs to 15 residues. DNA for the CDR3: TGTGCCAGCAGCTCACGGACAGGGGGCCCCCTCGAGCAGTACTTC. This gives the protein CASSSRTGGPLEQYF.

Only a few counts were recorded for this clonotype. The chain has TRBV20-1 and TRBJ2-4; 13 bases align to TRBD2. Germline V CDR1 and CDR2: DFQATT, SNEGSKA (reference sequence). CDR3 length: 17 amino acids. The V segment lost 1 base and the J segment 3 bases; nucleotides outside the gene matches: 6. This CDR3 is CSARVLAGGPDKNIQYF. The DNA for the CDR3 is TGCAGTGCTAGAGTACTAGCGGGAGGGCCGGACAAAAACATTCAGTACTTC.

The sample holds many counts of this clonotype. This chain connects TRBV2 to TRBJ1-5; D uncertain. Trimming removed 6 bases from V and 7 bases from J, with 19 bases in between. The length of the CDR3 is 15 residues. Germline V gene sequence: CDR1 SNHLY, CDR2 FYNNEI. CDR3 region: CASRNPMGGIQPQHF. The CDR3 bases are TGTGCCAGCAGGAACCCCATGGGCGGGATACAGCCCCAGCATTTT.

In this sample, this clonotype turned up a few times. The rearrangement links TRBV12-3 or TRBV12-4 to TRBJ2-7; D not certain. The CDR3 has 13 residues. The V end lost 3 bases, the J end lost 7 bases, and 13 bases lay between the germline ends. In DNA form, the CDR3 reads TGTGCCAGCAGTTTTACCTCAAAGGGTGAGCAGTACTTC. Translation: CASSFTSKGEQYF.

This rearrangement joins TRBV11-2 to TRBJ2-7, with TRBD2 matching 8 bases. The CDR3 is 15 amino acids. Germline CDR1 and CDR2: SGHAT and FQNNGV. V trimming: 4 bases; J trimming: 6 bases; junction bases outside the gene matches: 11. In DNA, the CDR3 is TGTGCCAGCAGCTCCCCAGCGGGAGTTGAGGTCGAGCAGTACTTC. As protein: CASSSPAGVEVEQYF.